The source of this T cell receptor (beta chain) is a study of T cells expressing NK-cell markers. Study summary: Out of eight donors sequenced, seven tested HCMV-seropositive and the remaining one seronegative.

General observations from the study: There remained a lack of clarity about HCMV specificity of expanded NKG2C+ T cell clones. The study found these clonotypes also leading the CD3+CD56-NKG2C+ fraction in a few donors.

Points on this clonotype: Its antigen is not identified.

Per the germline V gene, CDR1 is LGHNA and CDR2 is YSLEER. There are 15 residues in the CDR3. No DNA is given; TCRdb re-called the 5' RACE reads and lists each CDR3 protein once. Recorded for this sample: roughly 420,000 distinct CDR3 sequences. The receptor's source is a woman between 18 and 70 years old in good health. This chain connects TRBV4-3 to TRBJ2-2. Input material: blood T cells: a sorted CD56 or NKG2C T cell subset, CD4+ or CD8+ T cells, or bulk PBMC T cells (not recorded which). The CDR3 spells CASSQDVGYTGELFF.